Detailed here is one T cell receptor (beta chain). Its matching antigen is unknown. This sample stems from a study of Tregs in tolerant kidney transplant recipients. Across the study: The nonmyeloablative bone marrow transplants came from related graft donors, with transient mixed chimerism. Study-level findings and limits: Few patients were studied, so findings need validation in larger groups.

Unstimulated regulatory T cells (CD4+CD25+CD127-), CD4+CD25- non-regulatory cells, CD4 and CD8 cells were FACS-sorted from thawed PBMCs. Data came from immunoSEQ multiplex PCR; TCRdb stores just in-frame clones and leaves some out. Its listing shows tens of thousands of clones. This sequence originates from a human donor who received a combined kidney and bone marrow transplant. Material: CD4+ T cells from blood, obtained before the transplant.

Partial CDR3 DNA: TGCGCCAGCAGCTTGGGGACAGACCAAGAGACC. Protein: CASSLGTDQET. The CDR3, in full, reads CASSLGTDQETQYF. The rearrangement uses TRBV5-1 and TRBJ2-5; tentatively, D is TRBD1 (6 bases). The missing CDR3 end, 3 residues past where the read stops, is filled in from the germline J gene. This CDR3 is 14 amino acids long. Trimming took 0 bases from V and 0 from J, leaving 6 bases between them. Per germline, CDR1 SGHRS and CDR2 YFSETQ.